This T cell receptor beta chain is from a study of blood T cell repertoires in COVID-19. Generated by immunoSEQ multiplex PCR, the TCRdb table keeps only in-frame clones and is missing some. The sample contains roughly 150,000 clones, around four fifths of which appear only once. The sequenced sample was PBMCs or T cells enriched from blood (not recorded which). The TCR was taken from a middle-aged woman who had recovered from COVID-19.

The CDR3 bases are TGTGCCAGCAGTAGGTACGACAGGGCAAATCAGCCCCAGCATTTT. Translating gives CASSRYDRANQPQHF. The rearrangement joins TRBV6-5 to TRBJ1-5; 7 bases agree with TRBD1. The CDR3 has 15 amino acids. V was clipped by 5 bases and J by 4 bases; unmatched bases: 8. CDR1 and CDR2 (germline): MNHEY, SVGAGI.